This TCR beta chain was found in a study of cytomegalovirus exposure and HLA in healthy donors (dated by TCRdb to 2016 to 2017). Context from the whole study: According to a later analysis, one platform produced both the roughly 120 validation repertoires and the roughly 640 repertoires of the first cohort. Besides the first cohort of about 730 subjects, a separate validation cohort made up of about 120 different subjects was used. The study was designed to test whether signatures of past pathogen exposure could be identified by cataloging public T cell receptors. High-throughput TCR immunosequencing, statistical association of individual TCRs with disease status, and machine learning were combined to predict cytomegalovirus infection status.

Donors formed part of the validation cohort, which comprised about 130 subjects and was distinct from the first cohort of under 850 subjects. Concerning this clone itself: What this receptor recognizes is not known. Base qualities were left out, and no much larger clone turns up one base away.

Results and caveats for the whole study, not just this receptor: The validation cohort had no HLA typing available for a later analysis, so co-occurrence within that cohort was assessed over all 120 or so repertoires. In both the original and validation cohorts, the classifier was reported to diagnose cytomegalovirus status with high specificity and sensitivity. A few of the identified cytomegalovirus-associated TCR beta chains were confirmed in vitro to be specific for cytomegalovirus antigens. The authors suggested that the approach could potentially be extended to other disease states and immunological phenotypes. A total of roughly 160 TCR beta chains were listed by the study as associated with cytomegalovirus. While some public TCRs were present in many individuals, most TCR sequences turned up only very rarely across donors. A later analysis found that TCRs clustered in the first cohort also tended to co-occur in the approximately 120 validation repertoires, with roughly 95% of cluster scores above 0.

The library was produced with the immunoSEQ multiplex PCR assay. Per the authors' processing: To diagnose cytomegalovirus status from the catalog of TCR beta chain sequences, a statistical classification framework was built. Imported from immuneACCESS, the table was reduced by TCRdb to in-frame sequences with V and J called. These copies leave out some clones; in studies compared against another copy, an unresolved V gene accounts for under half, and the cause of the remainder is not known. V and J calls and clone size are given by that table; D and trimming were obtained from the DNA. Counted in this sample were about 88,000 clones; 95% to 97% of them appeared once. The ten biggest clones cover 0.78% of the sample. The germline V end is reduced by 5 bases and the J end by 2 bases; junction bases left unmatched: 6. Looking up the germline V gene (reference sequence) yields CDR1 GTSNPN and CDR2 SVGIG. The CDR3 sequence holds 14 residues, the cysteine and phenylalanine included. Just CDR3 DNA is preserved here, 42 bases in frame from base 1.

Specimen: PBMCs. This receptor was obtained from a young man in good health and CMV-seronegative. The chain links TRBV30 with TRBJ1-5, with 7 middle bases fitting TRBD1. The CDR3 region: CAWCPGTGNQPQHF. The sequenced DNA: TGTGCCTGGTGCCCCGGGACAGGCAATCAGCCCCAGCATTTT.